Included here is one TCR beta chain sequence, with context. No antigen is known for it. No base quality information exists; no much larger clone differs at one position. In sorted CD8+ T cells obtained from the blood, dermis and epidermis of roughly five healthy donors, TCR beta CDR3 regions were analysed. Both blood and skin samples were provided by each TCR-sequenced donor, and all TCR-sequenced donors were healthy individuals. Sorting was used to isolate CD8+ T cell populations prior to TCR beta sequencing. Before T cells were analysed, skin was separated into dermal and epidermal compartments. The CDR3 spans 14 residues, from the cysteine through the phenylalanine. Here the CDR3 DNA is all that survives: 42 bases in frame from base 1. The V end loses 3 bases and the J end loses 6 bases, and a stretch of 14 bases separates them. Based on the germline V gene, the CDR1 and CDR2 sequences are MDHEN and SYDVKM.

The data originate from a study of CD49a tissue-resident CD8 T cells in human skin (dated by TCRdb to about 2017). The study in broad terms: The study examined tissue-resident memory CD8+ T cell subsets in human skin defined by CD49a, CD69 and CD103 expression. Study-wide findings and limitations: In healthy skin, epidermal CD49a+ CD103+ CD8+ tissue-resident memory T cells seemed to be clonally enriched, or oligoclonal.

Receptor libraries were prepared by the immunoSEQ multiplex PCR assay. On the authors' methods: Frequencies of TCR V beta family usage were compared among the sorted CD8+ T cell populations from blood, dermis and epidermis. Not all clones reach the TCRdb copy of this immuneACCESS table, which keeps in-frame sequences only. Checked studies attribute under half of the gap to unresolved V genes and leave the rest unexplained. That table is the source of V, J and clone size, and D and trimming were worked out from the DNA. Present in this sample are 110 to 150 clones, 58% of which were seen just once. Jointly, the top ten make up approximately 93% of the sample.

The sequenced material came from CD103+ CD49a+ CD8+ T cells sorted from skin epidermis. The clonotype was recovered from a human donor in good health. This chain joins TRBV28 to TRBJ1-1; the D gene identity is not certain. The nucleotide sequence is TGTGCCAGCAGTTTGACAAAGCTCACTTCTGAAGCTTTCTTT. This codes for CASSLTKLTSEAFF.